These 8 T cell receptor beta chains originate from one sample sequenced in a study of blood T cell repertoires in COVID-19. Sequencing used immunoSEQ multiplex PCR; TCRdb keeps in-frame clones, though not all of them. The sample lists 200,000 to 250,000 clones, around 90% occurring once. The sample consisted of peripheral blood. The origin of the receptors is a man between 60 and 70 years old who had recovered from COVID-19.

This clone was seen only a few times. V and J are TRBV7-3 and TRBJ1-2; maybe TRBD1 (6 bases). V lost 3 bases and J 7 bases, leaving 12 bases between the germline ends. The CDR3 is 13 residues long. Germline loops: CDR1 SGHTA, CDR2 FQGTGA. This CDR3 is CASSFGGGRGYTF. The CDR3, as DNA: TGTGCCAGCAGCTTTGGCGGGGGCCGTGGCTACACCTTC.

The rearrangement links TRBV19 to TRBJ2-7, with 11 bases lining up with TRBD1. Losses at the gene ends were 10 bases for V and 3 bases for J; bases not matched to a gene: 8. CDR1 is LNHDA, CDR2 SQIVND, per germline (reference sequence). The CDR3 spans 14 residues. This chain's CDR3 is CATRGTGGFYEQYF. CDR3 coding DNA: TGTGCCACCAGGGGGACAGGGGGATTCTACGAGCAGTACTTC.

V usage is TRBV15 and J usage is TRBJ1-5; 7 positions agree with TRBD1. Germline V gene data show CDR1 as LNHNV and CDR2 as YYDKDF (reference sequence). V was clipped by 5 bases and J by 6 bases; unmatched bases: 4. This CDR3 has 13 residues. The CDR3: CATSSQGGQPQHF. The CDR3 DNA reads TGTGCCACCAGCTCCCAGGGGGGTCAGCCCCAGCATTTT.

The rearrangement joins TRBV5-1 to TRBJ1-6, with 7 bases that match TRBD1. The CDR3 covers 14 residues. V trimming: 4 bases; J trimming: 6 bases; junction bases outside the gene matches: 4. Germline CDR1 reads SGHRS; CDR2 reads YFSETQ. The CDR3 reads CASSSTGANSPLHF. CDR3 coding DNA: TGCGCCAGCAGCAGTACAGGGGCTAATTCACCCCTCCACTTT. The full variable domain, completed using reference TRBV5-1 and TRBJ1-6, is KAGVTQTPRYLIKTRGQQVTLSCSPISGHRSVSWYQQTPGQGLQFLFEYFSETQRNKGNFPGRFSGRQFSNSRSEMNVSTLELGDSALYLCASSSTGANSPLHFGNGTRLTVT.

The V gene is TRBV12-3 or TRBV12-4, the J gene TRBJ1-1; D uncertain. Trimming took 9 bases from V and 1 from J, leaving 12 bases between them. The CDR3 spans 13 residues. CDR3 amino acids: CASSRGRNTEAFF. CDR3 nucleotides: TGTGCCAGTTCTCGCGGCAGGAACACTGAAGCTTTCTTT.

The chain joins TRBV27 to TRBJ2-1; 13 bases match TRBD2. Germline trimming cut 2 bases from V and 7 bases from J; bases unmatched to any gene: 5. The CDR3 consists of 16 residues. CDR1 and CDR2 from the germline V gene are MNHEY and SMNVEV (reference sequence). The CDR3 loop reads CASSLPWTSGSNEQFF. For the CDR3, the DNA is TGTGCCAGCAGTTTACCATGGACTAGCGGGAGTAATGAGCAGTTCTTC.

This chain uses TRBV15 with TRBJ2-3; possible D gene TRBD2, 6 bases. Germline-derived CDR1 and CDR2 are LNHNV and YYDKDF (reference sequence). The CDR3 is 19 residues long. V lost 1 base and J 0 bases, leaving 20 bases between the germline ends. CDR3 nucleotides: TGTGCCACCAGCAGAGGAAGGGCTAGCGAAGCCTCTAGCACAGATACGCAGTATTTT. This gives the protein CATSRGRASEASSTDTQYF.

This rearrangement joins TRBV18 to TRBJ1-5; D remains unclear. Germline V gene sequence: CDR1 KGHSH, CDR2 LQKENI. V gave up 2 bases and J gave up 4 bases, with 6 bases separating them. CDR3 length: 13 residues. The CDR3 loop is CASSPKENQPQHF. The CDR3 coding sequence is TGTGCCAGCTCACCAAAAGAGAATCAGCCCCAGCATTTT.